The 10 T cell receptor beta chains reported below all come from one sample, sequenced in a study of blood T cell repertoires in COVID-19. The assay was immunoSEQ multiplex PCR, and TCRdb's table has in-frame clones only and misses some. The table records about 130,000 clones, around 89% of them present only once. Sequenced material: peripheral blood. These receptors were taken from a man between 45 and 60 years old with acute or convalescent COVID-19.

This clone came up a few times. The chain uses TRBV7-9 and TRBJ1-4; D remains ambiguous. This CDR3 has 13 residues. Trimming pared 5 bases from V and 7 bases from J, leaving 11 bases between. The germline V gene encodes CDR1 SEHNR and CDR2 FQNEAQ (reference sequence). The DNA for the CDR3 is TGTGCCAGCAGCCCAGAAACATCTGAAAAACTGTTTTTT. Translating gives CASSPETSEKLFF.

The CDR3, as DNA: TGTGCCAGCAGTTCCCTCGACAGGGTTGACGAAAAACTGTTTTTT. Protein sequence: CASSSLDRVDEKLFF. The chain employs TRBV27 and TRBJ1-4; 7 bases are shared with TRBD1. The CDR3 extends over 15 amino acids. Germline V gene data show CDR1 as MNHEY and CDR2 as SMNVEV (reference sequence). The J segment lost 8 bases and the V segment lost 4 bases, leaving 10 bases of the junction unmatched.

The rearrangement links TRBV9 to TRBJ1-1, with 7 bases fitting TRBD1. This CDR3 has 15 residues. Germline CDR1 and CDR2: SGDLS and YYNGEE. The trim removed 4 bases at V and 3 bases at J, leaving 9 bases unmatched. CDR3 coding DNA: TGTGCCAGCAGCTTCCTACAGGGGTCGGACACTGAAGCTTTCTTT. Its protein product is CASSFLQGSDTEAFF.

This clone was counted between two and nine times. The V gene is TRBV5-1, the J gene TRBJ1-2, with D unresolved. Germline V gene data show CDR1 as SGHRS and CDR2 as YFSETQ. Trimming took 6 bases from V and 3 from J, leaving 18 bases between them. The CDR3 has 15 residues. The CDR3 DNA reads as TGCGCCAGCAAACCTGTGTGGGCCGAAGACTATGGCTACACCTTC. Translated: CASKPVWAEDYGYTF. The whole variable domain, filled in from reference TRBV5-1 and TRBJ1-2, reads KAGVTQTPRYLIKTRGQQVTLSCSPISGHRSVSWYQQTPGQGLQFLFEYFSETQRNKGNFPGRFSGRQFSNSRSEMNVSTLELGDSALYLCASKPVWAEDYGYTFGSGTRLTVV.

The chain has TRBV5-4 and TRBJ1-2; 9 bases line up with TRBD1. Trimming removed 5 bases from V and 4 bases from J; junction bases left unmatched: 6. Germline CDR1 and CDR2: SGHNT and YYREEE (reference sequence). This CDR3 is built from 14 residues. CDR3 region: CASRPGQGTYGYTF. The CDR3 coding sequence is TGTGCCAGCAGACCGGGACAGGGCACCTATGGCTACACCTTC.

The rearrangement joins TRBV24-1 to TRBJ2-1, with 11 bases that match TRBD1. This CDR3 has 18 residues. Germline V gene lookup returns CDR1 KGHDR and CDR2 SFDVKD. The junction had 4 bases not matched to a gene; V was cut back by 0 bases and J by 1 base. CDR3 amino acids: CATSDLQGTGGSYNEQFF. CDR3 nucleotide sequence: TGTGCCACCAGTGATTTGCAAGGGACAGGGGGTTCCTACAATGAGCAGTTCTTC.

The V call is TRBV4-1, the J call TRBJ1-3; D not resolved. Trimming removed 0 bases from V and 1 base from J, with 16 bases in between. Germline assignment: CDR1 MGHRA and CDR2 YSYEKL. This CDR3 has 18 residues. The CDR3 region is CASSQDDSIWRSGNTIYF. The CDR3, as DNA: TGCGCCAGCAGCCAAGATGACTCCATTTGGAGGTCTGGAAACACCATATATTTT.

The chain links TRBV27 to TRBJ1-5; TRBD1 matches 7 bases. This CDR3 has 13 amino acids. Germline assignment: CDR1 MNHEY and CDR2 SMNVEV (reference sequence). The junction had 10 bases not matched to a gene; V was cut back by 1 base and J by 16 bases. DNA for the CDR3: TGTGCCAGCAGTTTATTTTCGGGACAGTACGTACATTTT. Amino acids: CASSLFSGQYVHF.

The chain employs TRBV3-1 (or the pseudogene TRBV3-2) and TRBJ1-2, with 8 bases aligning to TRBD1. From germline, CDR1 is LGHDT and CDR2 YNNKEL (reference sequence). The CDR3 has 13 amino acids. With 3 bases clipped from V and 5 bases from J, the junction kept 2 bases outside the gene matches. CDR3 DNA: TGTGCCAGCAGCCACACAGGGGGATATGGCTACACCTTC. It yields the protein CASSHTGGYGYTF.

The genes are TRBV27 and TRBJ1-2, with a weak D call TRBD1 (6 bases). The CDR3 covers 13 residues. The V gene lost 6 bases and the J gene lost 8 bases, with 16 bases spanning the gap. Per the germline V gene, CDR1 is MNHEY and CDR2 is SMNVEV (reference sequence). In nucleotides, the CDR3 is TGTGCCAGCAGCCCCCGGGGGGCTTGGGGCTACACCTTC. Its translation is CASSPRGAWGYTF.